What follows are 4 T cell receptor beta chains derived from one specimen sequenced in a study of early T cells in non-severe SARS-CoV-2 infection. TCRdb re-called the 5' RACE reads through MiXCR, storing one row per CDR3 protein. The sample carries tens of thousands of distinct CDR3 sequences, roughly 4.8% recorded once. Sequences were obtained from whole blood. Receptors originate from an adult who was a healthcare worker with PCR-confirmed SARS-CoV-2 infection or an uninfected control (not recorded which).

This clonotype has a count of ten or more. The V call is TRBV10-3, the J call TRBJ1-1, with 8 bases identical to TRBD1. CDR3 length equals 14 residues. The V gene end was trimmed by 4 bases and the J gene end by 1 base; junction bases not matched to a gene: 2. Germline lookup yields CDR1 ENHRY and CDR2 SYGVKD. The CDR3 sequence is CAISGQGRNTEAFF. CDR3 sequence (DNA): TGTGCCATCAGTGGACAGGGGCGGAACACTGAAGCTTTCTTT.

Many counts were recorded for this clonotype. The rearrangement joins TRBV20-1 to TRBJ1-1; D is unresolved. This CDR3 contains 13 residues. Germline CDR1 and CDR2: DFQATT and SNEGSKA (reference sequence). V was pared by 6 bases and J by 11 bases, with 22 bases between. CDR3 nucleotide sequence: TGCAGTGCCCACCTATATCCGGACGTGGTTGCTTTCTTT. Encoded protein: CSAHLYPDVVAFF.

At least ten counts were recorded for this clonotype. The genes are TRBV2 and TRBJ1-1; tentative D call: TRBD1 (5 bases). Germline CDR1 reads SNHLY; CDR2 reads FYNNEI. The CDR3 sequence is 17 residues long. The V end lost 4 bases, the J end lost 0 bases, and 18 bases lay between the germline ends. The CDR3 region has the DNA TGTGCCAGCAGTGGGCGGACGGGGGACGCTATGAACACTGAAGCTTTCTTT. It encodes CASSGRTGDAMNTEAFF.

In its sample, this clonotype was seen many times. DNA of the CDR3: TGCAGTGCTCCACAGGGAACTAATGAAAAACTGTTTTTT. Protein: CSAPQGTNEKLFF. The chain uses TRBV20-1 and TRBJ1-4, with D possibly being TRBD1 (6 bases). This CDR3 contains 13 residues. The V end was cut by 5 bases, the J end by 1 base, with 8 bases between. The germline V gene has CDR1 DFQATT and CDR2 SNEGSKA (reference sequence).